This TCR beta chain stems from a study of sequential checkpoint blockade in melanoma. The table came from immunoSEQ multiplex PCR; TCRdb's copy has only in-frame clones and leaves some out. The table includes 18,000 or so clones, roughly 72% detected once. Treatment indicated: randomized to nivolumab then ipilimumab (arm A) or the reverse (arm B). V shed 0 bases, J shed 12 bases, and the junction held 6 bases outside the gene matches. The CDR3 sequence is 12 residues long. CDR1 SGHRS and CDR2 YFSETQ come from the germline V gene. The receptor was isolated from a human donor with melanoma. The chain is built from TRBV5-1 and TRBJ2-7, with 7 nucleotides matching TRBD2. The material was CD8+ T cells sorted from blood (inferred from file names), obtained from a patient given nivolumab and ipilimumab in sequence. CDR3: CASSLAGGWGYF. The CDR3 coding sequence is TGCGCCAGCAGCTTGGCGGGGGGATGGGGGTACTTC.